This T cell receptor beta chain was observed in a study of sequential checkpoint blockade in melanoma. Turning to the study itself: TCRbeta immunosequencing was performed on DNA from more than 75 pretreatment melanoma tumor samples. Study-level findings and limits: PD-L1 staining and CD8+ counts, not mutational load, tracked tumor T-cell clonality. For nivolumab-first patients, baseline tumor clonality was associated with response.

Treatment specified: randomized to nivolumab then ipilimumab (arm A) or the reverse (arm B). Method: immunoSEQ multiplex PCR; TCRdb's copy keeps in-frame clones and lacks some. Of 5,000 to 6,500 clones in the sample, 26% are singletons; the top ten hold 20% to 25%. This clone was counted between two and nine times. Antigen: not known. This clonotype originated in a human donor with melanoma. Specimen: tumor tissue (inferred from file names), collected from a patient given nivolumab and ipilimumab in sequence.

Here the CDR3 reads CASSSQGIRSEQYF. The CDR3 DNA sequence: TGTGCCAGCAGCTCACAGGGGATCAGGAGCGAGCAGTACTTC. This rearrangement joins TRBV11-3 to TRBJ2-7; TRBD1 aligns across 7 bases. Losses at the gene ends were 4 bases for V and 6 bases for J; bases not matched to a gene: 9. CDR3 length equals 14 residues. CDR1 is SGHNT and CDR2 is YENEEA in the germline V gene. Supplemented by reference TRBV11-3 and TRBJ2-7, the full variable domain reads EAGVVQSPRYKIIEKKQPVAFWCNPISGHNTLYWYLQNLGQGPELLIRYENEEAVDDSQLPKDRFSAERLKGVDSTLKIQPAELGDSAVYLCASSSQGIRSEQYFGPGTRLTVT.